The TCR beta chain described here comes from a study of early T cells in non-severe SARS-CoV-2 infection. In the study overall: Unpaired chains resulted from sequencing bulk RNA of unsorted whole blood. Overall study results and limits: VDJdb matching favored anti-spike CD8 responses, missing private and CD4 specificities.

Individual cDNA molecules received unique molecular identifiers. TCRdb processed the 5' RACE reads anew with MiXCR; each CDR3 protein has one entry. There are some 100,000 distinct CDR3 sequences in the sample; over 12% occur only once, and 0.58% lies in the top ten. Trimming left V 4 bases short and J 0 bases short, with 8 bases between. The CDR3 runs to 14 residues. Germline V gene lookup returns CDR1 MGHRA and CDR2 YSYEKL. About this clonotype itself: Its antigen is not identified.

The TCR comes from an adult who was a healthcare worker with PCR-confirmed SARS-CoV-2 infection or an uninfected control (not recorded which). Sequences were obtained from whole blood. The rearrangement joins TRBV4-1 to TRBJ2-3; D unclear. CDR3: CASSLERSTDTQYF. CDR3 DNA: TGCGCCAGCAGCCTTGAGCGCAGCACAGATACGCAGTATTTT.